Listed below are T cell receptor beta chains from one sample, sequenced in a study of blood T cell repertoires in COVID-19. Data came from immunoSEQ multiplex PCR; TCRdb stores just in-frame clones and leaves some out. The sample has around 140,000 clones, around 91% seen once. Specimen: peripheral blood. The receptors derive from a man between 18 and 35 years old with COVID-19, enrolled during active disease. Each CDR3 is given with its conserved first and last residue. A D gene is named only where the DNA matches it firmly. The listing skips clone size in some rows; elsewhere it reads once, few, many or a size class.

D: NA
J: TRBJ1-3
V: TRBV4-1
size: NA
DNA: TGCGCCAGCAGCCCGGGGGGCTCTGGAAACACCATATATTTT
CDR3: CASSPGGSGNTIYF

D: TRBD1
J: TRBJ1-6
V: TRBV9
size: NA
DNA: TGTGCCAGCAGCCGCGAGCCGGGACAGGGGGCCTATAATTCACCCCTCCACTTT
CDR3: CASSREPGQGAYNSPLHF

D: TRBD1
J: TRBJ1-2
V: TRBV27
size: NA
DNA: TGTGCCAGCAGTTTATCAAGGACAGGGGGCCTTGGCTACACCTTC
CDR3: CASSLSRTGGLGYTF

D: TRBD2
J: TRBJ2-4
V: TRBV6-2/TRBV6-3
size: NA
DNA: TGTGCCAGCAGTTCGTCTTCGGGGGGTGCGGACATTCAGTACTTC
CDR3: CASSSSSGGADIQYF

D: NA
J: TRBJ2-1
V: TRBV11-2
size: NA
DNA: TGTGCCAGCAGCCCCGGACATTACAATGAGCAGTTCTTC
CDR3: CASSPGHYNEQFF

D: TRBD1
J: TRBJ2-7
V: TRBV19
size: NA
DNA: TGTGCCAGTAGTACAACTACAGGGGCCCGCACCCGCCAGCAGTACTTC
CDR3: CASSTTTGARTRQQYF

D: TRBD1
J: TRBJ1-2
V: TRBV19
size: NA
DNA: TGTGCCAGCTGGGACAGGGAGAACTATGGCTACACCTTC
CDR3: CASWDRENYGYTF

D: TRBD2
J: TRBJ2-7
V: TRBV4-1
size: NA
DNA: TGCGCCAGCAGCCTCCTGACTTCTAGCGGGACCCTGTACTTC
CDR3: CASSLLTSSGTLYF

D: TRBD2
J: TRBJ2-3
V: TRBV30
size: NA
DNA: TGTGCCTGGAGGCGACTAGCGGGGCTCACAGATACGCAGTATTTT
CDR3: CAWRRLAGLTDTQYF

D: TRBD2
J: TRBJ2-7
V: TRBV6-5
size: NA
DNA: TGTGCCAGCAGTCGACTAGCGGGAGTTTACGAGCAGTACTTC
CDR3: CASSRLAGVYEQYF

D: NA
J: TRBJ1-6
V: TRBV15
size: once
DNA: TGTGCCACCAGCAGGGGTACAGGTTATAATGGGTCACCCCTCCACTTT
CDR3: CATSRGTGYNGSPLHF

D: TRBD2
J: TRBJ2-1
V: TRBV4-2
size: NA
DNA: TGTGCCAGCAGCCAAGAGGCACTAGCGGGAGGGCTAGCTTCGGAAGAGCAGTTCTTC
CDR3: CASSQEALAGGLASEEQFF

D: NA
J: TRBJ1-1
V: TRBV30
size: NA
DNA: TGTGCCTGGAGTGTACGGGGGGGCAAGGACACTGAAGCTTTCTTT
CDR3: CAWSVRGGKDTEAFF

D: NA
J: TRBJ2-3
V: TRBV7-8
size: NA
DNA: TGTGCCAGCAGCTCCCCCGGGACTTTCCGTAGCACAGATACGCAGTATTTT
CDR3: CASSSPGTFRSTDTQYF

D: TRBD2
J: TRBJ2-5
V: TRBV11-2
size: NA
DNA: TGTGCCAGCAGCTTAGATCCCACGGGACTACGAAAGACCCAGTACTTC
CDR3: CASSLDPTGLRKTQYF

D: NA
J: TRBJ1-6
V: TRBV19
size: NA
DNA: TGTGCCAGTAGCCCCCGAGGGGGGGTCTCACCCCTCCACTTT
CDR3: CASSPRGGVSPLHF

D: TRBD1
J: TRBJ2-1
V: TRBV12-5
size: NA
DNA: TGTGCTAGTGGCGTCGACAGGGGACCCGCCTACAATGAGCAGTTCTTC
CDR3: CASGVDRGPAYNEQFF

D: TRBD2
J: TRBJ2-7
V: TRBV19
size: NA
DNA: TGTGCCAGTAGTGCTATCACCTCTTTCGGGCGGGAGCTCGGCTACGAGCAGTACTTC
CDR3: CASSAITSFGRELGYEQYF

D: TRBD2
J: TRBJ2-7
V: TRBV6-2/TRBV6-3
size: NA
DNA: TGTGCCAGCAGACCTAGACTAGCGGGAGCTAATGAGCAGTACTTC
CDR3: CASRPRLAGANEQYF

D: NA
J: TRBJ1-2
V: TRBV11-2
size: once
DNA: TGTGCCAGCAGCCCCCACAGCGGCTCGGGCTACACCTTC
CDR3: CASSPHSGSGYTF

D: TRBD2
J: TRBJ2-7
V: TRBV13
size: NA
DNA: TGTGCCAGCAGCTTCGGGAGGGGGTCTTACGAGCAGTACTTC
CDR3: CASSFGRGSYEQYF

D: NA
J: TRBJ1-5
V: TRBV27
size: NA
DNA: TGTGCCAGCAGGGGAGCGGGTTTGCCCCAGCATTTT
CDR3: CASRGAGLPQHF

D: TRBD1
J: TRBJ2-7
V: TRBV30
size: NA
DNA: TGTGCGGGACAGGCCCCCTCCTACGAGCAGTACTTC
CDR3: CAGQAPSYEQYF

D: TRBD1
J: TRBJ1-2
V: TRBV7-2
size: NA
DNA: TGTGCCAGCAGCCCCCGTGAAACAGGGGGCGCGTATGGCTACACCTTC
CDR3: CASSPRETGGAYGYTF

D: NA
J: TRBJ2-2
V: TRBV28
size: NA
DNA: TGTGCCAGCAGTTTACCTCTCCGGACCGGGGAGCTGTTTTTT
CDR3: CASSLPLRTGELFF